The 3 T cell receptor beta chains given below trace back to one sample, sequenced in a study of cytotoxic CD8 clonotypes in ibrutinib-treated CLL. Assay used: immunoSEQ multiplex PCR; TCRdb lists only in-frame clones, some missing. The sample yields approximately 46,000 clones, over 60% seen once. Sample: PBMCs, taken after 12 months of ibrutinib treatment. The receptors come from a human donor with chronic lymphocytic leukemia.

This chain joins TRBV19 and TRBJ2-6; D not certain. The length of the CDR3 is 15 residues. V was shortened by 3 bases and J by 1 base, with 7 bases between the two germline ends. CDR1 is LNHDA and CDR2 is SQIVND in the germline V gene (reference sequence). The CDR3 sequence: CASSIGGSGANVLTF. CDR3 nucleotides: TGTGCCAGTAGTATCGGTGGATCTGGGGCCAACGTCCTGACTTTC.

The V gene is TRBV9, the J gene TRBJ2-6, with D possibly called TRBD1 or TRBD2 (6 bases each). The CDR3 sequence is 16 residues long. Germline V gene data show CDR1 as SGDLS and CDR2 as YYNGEE. V lost 3 bases, J lost 4 bases, and 14 bases lay in between. The CDR3 reads CASSAPRGDGANVLTF. CDR3 DNA sequence: TGTGCCAGCAGCGCTCCTAGGGGGGACGGGGCCAACGTCCTGACTTTC.

The chain links TRBV6-1 to TRBJ2-1; possibly TRBD1 for D (6 bases). V was cut by 4 bases and J by 3 bases, with 10 bases left in between. Germline V lookup: CDR1 MNHNS, CDR2 SASEGT. CDR3 length: 14 residues. The CDR3 sequence is CASSARQDYNEQFF. CDR3 bases: TGTGCCAGCAGTGCCCGACAGGACTACAATGAGCAGTTCTTC.